This T cell receptor (beta chain) is from a study of blood T cell repertoires in COVID-19. Whole-study context: Both acute and convalescent COVID-19 samples were obtained from the United States, Italy and Spain. T cells, B-cell-depleted T cells, or PBMCs supplied cDNA or gDNA.

In the authors' workflow: Nucleated cell number was recorded as an estimate derived from reference gene primer amplification. TCRdb's table, derived via immunoSEQ multiplex PCR, lists solely in-frame clones and lacks some. V, J and clone size were drawn from that table, and D and trimming were deduced from the DNA. The sample gives hundreds of thousands of clones, nearly 85% of which show up once; about 1.3% is in the top ten. This CDR3 is built from 14 residues. V was trimmed by 3 bases and J by 2 bases, leaving 11 bases between them. The V gene's germline CDR1 is LNHDA and CDR2 SQIVND (reference sequence). This clone has only a few counts. Seattle-derived patients entered the study during active infection and were followed longitudinally.

The chain links TRBV19 to TRBJ2-7, with TRBD1 as a possible D gene (6 bases). The material sequenced was peripheral blood. The receptor's source is a woman aged 25 to 39 with COVID-19, enrolled during active disease. The CDR3 DNA sequence: TGTGCCAGTAGTATTATGCAGGGGCCCTACGAGCAGTACTTC. Amino acids: CASSIMQGPYEQYF.